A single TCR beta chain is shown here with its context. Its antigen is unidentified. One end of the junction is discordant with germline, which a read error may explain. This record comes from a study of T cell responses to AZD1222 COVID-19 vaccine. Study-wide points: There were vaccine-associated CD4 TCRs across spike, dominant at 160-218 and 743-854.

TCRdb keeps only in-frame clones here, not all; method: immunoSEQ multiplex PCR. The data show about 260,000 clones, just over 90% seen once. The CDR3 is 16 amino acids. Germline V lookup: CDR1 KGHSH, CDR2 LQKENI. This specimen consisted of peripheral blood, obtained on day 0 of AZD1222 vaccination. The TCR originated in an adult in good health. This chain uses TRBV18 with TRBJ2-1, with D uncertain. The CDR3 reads CASSGLPPGSNNEQFF. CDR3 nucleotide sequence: TGTGCCAGCTCAGGGTTGCCTCCGGGCTCCAACAATGAGCAGTTCTTC. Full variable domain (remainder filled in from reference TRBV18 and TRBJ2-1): NAGVMQNPRHLVRRRGQEARLRCSPMKGHSHVYWYRQLPEEGLKFMVYLQKENIIDESGMPKERFSAEFPKEGPSILRIQQVVRGDSAAYFCASSGLPPGSNNEQFFGPGTRLTVL.